This entry concerns a single TCR beta chain. What this receptor recognizes is not known. Base qualities are not provided; no much larger clone lies one nucleotide away. Genomic DNA was isolated from the sorted cells so that the TCRbeta CDR3 region could be sequenced. The immunoSEQ Assay was used for sequencing of TCRbeta CDR3 regions. Imported from immuneACCESS, the table was reduced by TCRdb to in-frame sequences with V and J called. These copies leave out some clones; in studies compared against another copy, an unresolved V gene accounts for under half, and the cause of the remainder is not known. Recorded for this sample are about 66,000 clones; about 90% of them occurred a single time. The biggest ten clones account for about 0.3% of the sample. The data stem from a study of OX40 agonist ivuxolimab in advanced cancers. Turning to the overall study: The costimulatory receptor OX40 (CD134) was targeted by ivuxolimab, a fully human IgG2 agonistic monoclonal antibody. The purpose of peripheral TCRbeta sequencing was to test whether ivuxolimab changed TCR sequence diversity and led to clonal T-cell expansion. The paper reports the monotherapy dose-escalation portion (N of about 51 patients) of the phase I ivuxolimab trial. Partial responses occurred in three dose-escalation patients: two with cutaneous melanoma and one with hepatocellular carcinoma. In the dose-escalation cohort, 70% to 85% of patients were male, and the mean age was approximately 60 years with a range of roughly 20 to 79. Intravenous ivuxolimab was administered to patients every 2 weeks at six dose levels: 0.01, 0.1, 0.3, 1.5, 3 and 10 mg/kg. Prior anti-PD-1, anti-PD-L1 or anti-CTLA-4 therapy was permitted, and 40% of dose-escalation patients had received checkpoint inhibitors. Among the roughly 50 dose-escalation patients, about 19 had hepatocellular carcinoma, around 15 melanoma, 9 renal cell carcinoma and 9 head and neck cancer. Points the paper makes about the study in general: At doses from 0.1 to 3.0 mg/kg, clonal expansion was seen in both CD4+ and CD8+ blood T cells between baseline and week 6. On average, CD8+ T cells showed more expanded clones than CD4+ T cells after ivuxolimab. The antigen specificity of the clonally expanded peripheral T cells was not determined. Low levels of normalized T-cell clonal expansion were also seen in some patients who did not respond. In the 0.1-3.0 mg/kg groups, partial responders had among the lowest normalized peripheral clonal expansion, particularly in CD8+ T cells.

The germline ends are 15 bases apart after V is trimmed by 3 bases and J by 6 bases. CDR1 and CDR2 are read off the germline V gene (reference sequence) as MNHEY and SMNVEV. The CDR3 holds 14 amino acids from the cysteine to the phenylalanine. Only the CDR3 part of the read is kept: 42 bases, read in frame from the first base. The trial excluded patients who had a history of autoimmune disease or were on systemic immunosuppression. Peripheral blood for TCR sequencing was collected from all dose cohorts at baseline, on cycle 4 day 1, and on cycle 7 day 1. Samples were obtained from an open-label, multicenter, first-in-human phase I dose-escalation trial of ivuxolimab. The trial enrolled adults with locally advanced or metastatic head and neck squamous cell, hepatocellular, melanoma or renal cell carcinoma. Before TCR sequencing, CD4+ and CD8+ T cells were separately sorted from peripheral blood.

The chain joins TRBV27 to TRBJ2-7, with no confident D gene call. The sample consisted of CD4+ or CD8+ T cells sorted from blood, taken in a trial of the OX40 agonist ivuxolimab. The TCR comes from an adult with an advanced solid tumor such as melanoma, head and neck, liver or kidney cancer. The encoded CDR3 is CASSFSDLAIEQYF. The nucleotides are TGTGCCAGCAGTTTCAGCGACTTGGCGATCGAGCAGTACTTC.